The rows below give T cell receptor beta chains drawn from one sample of a study of CD8 T cells in Susac syndrome. Each CDR3 protein gets one entry after TCRdb re-called the immunoSEQ multiplex PCR reads with MiXCR. This table has roughly 150,000 distinct CDR3 sequences, approximately 95% appearing once. The sample comprised CD4+ T cells from PBMCs. Receptor source: a human donor with Susac syndrome. Each CDR3 is given with its conserved first and last residue. The order of the fields is D gene, J gene, clone size, V gene, CDR3 protein, CDR3 DNA. A D gene is named only where the DNA matches it firmly. Clone size appears in some rows only: once, few, many, or a class for an expanded clone.

D: .; J: TRBJ2-3; size: .; V: TRBV25-1; CDR3: CASSPTGGQSTDTQYF; DNA: TGTGCCAGCAGTCCAACTGGGGGGCAGAGCACAGATACGCAGTATTTT
D: .; J: TRBJ1-5; size: once; V: TRBV4-3; CDR3: CASSRNRDQPQHF; DNA: TGCGCCAGCAGCCGGAACAGGGATCAGCCCCAGCATTTT
D: .; J: TRBJ2-5; size: .; V: TRBV5-1; CDR3: CASGHVETQYF; DNA: TGCGCCAGCGGACATGTCGAGACCCAGTACTTC
D: TRBD1; J: TRBJ2-3; size: .; V: TRBV5-1; CDR3: CASRTGSTDTQYF; DNA: TGCGCCAGTCGGACAGGAAGCACAGATACGCAGTATTTT
D: TRBD1; J: TRBJ2-1; size: once; V: TRBV9; CDR3: CASSVPGGHNEQFF; DNA: TGTGCCAGCAGCGTGCCAGGGGGTCACAATGAGCAGTTCTTC
D: .; J: TRBJ2-3; size: .; V: TRBV7-3; CDR3: CASSPTGVADTQYF; DNA: TGTGCCAGCAGCCCGACGGGGGTGGCAGATACGCAGTATTTT
D: .; J: TRBJ1-4; size: .; V: TRBV20-1; CDR3: CSGGATNEKLFF; DNA: TGCAGCGGGGGGGCAACTAATGAAAAACTGTTTTTT
D: .; J: TRBJ1-2; size: .; V: TRBV12-3/TRBV12-4; CDR3: CASYSGGGGYTF; DNA: TGTGCCAGCTATAGCGGGGGTGGTGGCTACACCTTC
D: .; J: TRBJ2-3; size: .; V: TRBV3-1; CDR3: CASQRAGTDTQYF; DNA: TGTGCCAGTCAGAGGGCGGGGACAGATACGCAGTATTTT
D: TRBD1; J: TRBJ2-1; size: .; V: TRBV11-2; CDR3: CASSSLTGRYNEQFF; DNA: TGTGCCAGCAGCTCTCTGACAGGGAGATACAATGAGCAGTTCTTC